Each of the 29 T cell receptor beta chains below was sequenced from the same sample in a study of blood T cell repertoires in COVID-19. The repertoire was sequenced with immunoSEQ multiplex PCR; TCRdb's copy has only in-frame clones and lacks some. The profile shows around 480,000 clones, approximately 86% of them singletons. The sequenced sample consisted of PBMCs or T cells enriched from blood (not recorded which). These receptors all come from a woman between 18 and 30 years old who had recovered from COVID-19.

The J gene is TRBJ2-2, the V gene TRBV5-1; tentative D call: TRBD2 (5 bases). V was clipped by 0 bases and J by 6 bases, with 12 bases between them. CDR1 is SGHRS and CDR2 is YFSETQ in the germline V gene. This CDR3 region has 15 residues. For the CDR3, the DNA is TGCGCCAGCAGCTTGGGGTCGGGGAGCTCCGGGGAGCTGTTTTTT. Translated, it gives CASSLGSGSSGELFF.

The rearrangement joins TRBV27 to TRBJ2-5, with TRBD2 identical over 11 bases. The CDR3 covers 16 residues. The junction had 7 bases not matched to a gene; V was cut back by 5 bases and J by 2 bases. CDR1 MNHEY and CDR2 SMNVEV come from the germline V gene (reference sequence). CDR3 amino acids: CASSRGLAGGQETQYF. CDR3 DNA sequence: TGTGCCAGCAGTCGGGGTCTAGCGGGGGGACAAGAGACCCAGTACTTC.

This chain links TRBV19 with TRBJ2-3, with a weak D call TRBD2 (5 bases). The V gene's germline CDR1 is LNHDA and CDR2 SQIVND (reference sequence). V was pared by 5 bases and J by 3 bases, with 6 bases between. This CDR3 contains 12 residues. In DNA form, the CDR3 reads TGTGCCAGTAGTCGGGGAACAGATACGCAGTATTTT. It encodes CASSRGTDTQYF.

The chain has TRBV19 and TRBJ1-2; D remains ambiguous. The V gene's germline CDR1 is LNHDA and CDR2 SQIVND (reference sequence). This CDR3 comprises 15 residues. Trimming took 7 bases from V and 9 from J, leaving 24 bases between them. The CDR3 here is CASTLGGEMVNSYTF. For the CDR3, the DNA is TGTGCCAGTACCCTAGGCGGCGAGATGGTTAATAGCTACACCTTC.

The chain is built from TRBV20-1 and TRBJ1-2; D is perhaps TRBD1 (6 bases). The germline CDR1 and CDR2 sequences are DFQATT and SNEGSKA (reference sequence). The CDR3 covers 12 residues. The V end was cut by 3 bases, the J end by 8 bases, with 13 bases between. The CDR3 here is CSASYRERGYTF. CDR3 sequence (DNA): TGCAGTGCTAGTTACAGGGAGCGGGGCTACACCTTC.

This chain uses TRBV5-1 with TRBJ2-7; 9 bases are shared with TRBD1. The CDR3 length is 14 residues. Germline CDR1 SGHRS, CDR2 YFSETQ. The junction had 5 bases not matched to a gene; V was cut back by 1 base and J by 6 bases. The CDR3 reads CASSLNRGQGEQYF. Written as DNA, the CDR3 is TGCGCCAGCAGCTTGAACAGGGGGCAAGGCGAGCAGTACTTC.

This clone was seen only once. The chain employs TRBV4-1 and TRBJ1-1; 9 nucleotides match TRBD1. The CDR3 length is 16 residues. With 4 bases clipped from V and 3 bases from J, the junction kept 9 bases outside the gene matches. Germline CDR1 and CDR2: MGHRA and YSYEKL. The CDR3 sequence is CASSLRNRGRDTEAFF. CDR3 bases: TGCGCCAGCAGCCTCCGTAACAGGGGGCGTGACACTGAAGCTTTCTTT.

This chain uses TRBV5-1 with TRBJ2-6; 8 bases align to TRBD1. Germline CDR1 reads SGHRS; CDR2 reads YFSETQ. The CDR3 contains 15 residues. Trimming took 3 bases from V and 4 from J; bases not matched to a gene: 3. The CDR3 coding sequence is TGCGCCAGCAGCTGGGGACAGGTGGGGGCCAACGTCCTGACTTTC. This translates into CASSWGQVGANVLTF.

This chain uses TRBV30 with TRBJ2-2; 11 nucleotides align to TRBD1. This CDR3 has 15 residues. V was pared by 0 bases and J by 6 bases, with 3 bases of the junction left unmatched. The germline gives CDR1 GTSNPN, CDR2 SVGIG (reference sequence). Here the CDR3 reads CAWSVGTGGAGELFF. CDR3 in DNA: TGTGCCTGGAGTGTCGGGACAGGGGGTGCCGGGGAGCTGTTTTTT.

The genes are TRBV15 and TRBJ1-5; 10 bases agree with TRBD1. The CDR3 has 15 amino acids. Trimming at V came to 4 bases and at J to 6 bases, leaving 6 bases not matched to a gene. From germline, CDR1 is LNHNV and CDR2 YYDKDF (reference sequence). The CDR3 DNA is TGTGCCACCAGCACGGACAGGGGGTTAGGTCAGCCCCAGCATTTT. It yields the protein CATSTDRGLGQPQHF.

The chain couples TRBV27 to TRBJ1-2; a possible D gene is TRBD1 (5 bases). Trimming removed 5 bases at V and 4 bases at J, with 20 bases between. Germline CDR1 and CDR2: MNHEY and SMNVEV (reference sequence). There are 16 residues in the CDR3. CDR3 DNA: TGTGCCAGCAGTCCACTACCGTTGGGGGGGTCCTATGGCTACACCTTC. Protein product: CASSPLPLGGSYGYTF.

This clone appeared once. V and J are TRBV10-2 and TRBJ1-5; weak D call: TRBD1 (5 bases). The CDR3 length is 14 residues. CDR1 is WSHSY, CDR2 SAAADI, per germline. The V end lost 5 bases, the J end lost 0 bases, and 8 bases lay between the germline ends. The CDR3 reads CASSTGYSNQPQHF. The CDR3, as DNA: TGCGCCAGCAGTACAGGTTATAGCAATCAGCCCCAGCATTTT.

The rearrangement links TRBV6-2 or TRBV6-3 to TRBJ1-4; D uncertain. The CDR3 extends over 14 amino acids. The germline gives CDR1 MNHEY, CDR2 SVGEGT. Trimming took off 2 bases at V and 4 bases at J, with 8 bases between the two ends. As DNA, the CDR3 is TGTGCCAGCAGTTACGTGCGGGGTAATGAAAAACTGTTTTTT. Protein product: CASSYVRGNEKLFF.

The rearrangement joins TRBV6-6 to TRBJ1-1; TRBD1 might be the D (6 bases). The CDR3 covers 16 residues. Germline lookup yields CDR1 MNHNY and CDR2 SVGAGI (reference sequence). V shed 2 bases and J shed 6 bases, with 19 bases lying between them. CDR3 DNA: TGTGCCAGCAGTTACACAAGGGCAGGGGATTGGGCTGAAGCTTTCTTT. Translation gives CASSYTRAGDWAEAFF.

The chain couples TRBV27 to TRBJ1-2, with a possible D match to TRBD1 (6 bases). V was clipped by 2 bases and J by 8 bases, with 6 bases between them. CDR1 and CDR2 from the germline V gene are MNHEY and SMNVEV (reference sequence). The CDR3 has 11 residues. The DNA of the CDR3 is TGTGCCAGCAGTTTACAGGGGGGCTACACCTTC. Translation gives CASSLQGGYTF.

V and J are TRBV4-1 and TRBJ2-7; possibly TRBD1 for D (5 bases). Germline V gene lookup returns CDR1 MGHRA and CDR2 YSYEKL. The CDR3 length is 14 residues. Between the trimmed V and J ends, which lost 1 base and 3 bases, there was a span of 10 bases. The CDR3 reads CASSQVHGHYEQYF. The CDR3 DNA follows: TGCGCCAGCAGCCAAGTCCATGGACACTACGAGCAGTACTTC.

This clone turned up a few times. The chain has TRBV15 and TRBJ1-5; 7 positions match TRBD1. CDR3 length: 15 amino acids. Germline CDR1 and CDR2: LNHNV and YYDKDF (reference sequence). V lost 2 bases, J lost 6 bases, and 7 bases stayed unmatched. CDR3 loop: CATSRTRQGGQPQHF. The CDR3 nucleotides read TGTGCCACCAGCAGAACCCGACAGGGAGGTCAGCCCCAGCATTTT.

The J gene is TRBJ2-5, the V gene TRBV5-8, with 10 bases fitting TRBD2. The CDR3 runs to 17 residues. Per germline, CDR1 SGHTS and CDR2 YDEGEE. Trimming at V came to 2 bases and at J to 4 bases, leaving 11 bases not matched to a gene. CDR3: CASSFSRSGGAGETQYF. CDR3 bases: TGTGCCAGCAGCTTTTCTAGGAGCGGGGGGGCAGGAGAGACCCAGTACTTC.

This sequence joins TRBV6-1 and TRBJ2-3; 8 nucleotides agree with TRBD1. Per the germline V gene, CDR1 is MNHNS and CDR2 is SASEGT. The CDR3 runs 16 residues. The trim removed 3 bases at V and 6 bases at J, leaving 11 bases unmatched. CDR3 sequence: CASSEVGQGARDTQYF. The DNA of the CDR3 is TGTGCCAGCAGTGAGGTGGGCCAGGGGGCGCGTGATACGCAGTATTTT.

The J gene is TRBJ1-1, the V gene TRBV29-1, with D hard to call. With 5 bases removed from V and 4 bases from J, the gap between germline ends came to 11 bases. There are 12 residues in the CDR3. Germline V lookup: CDR1 SQVTM, CDR2 ANQGSEA. As DNA, the CDR3 is TGCAGCGTTCTTATCTCGGGCACTGAAGCTTTCTTT. Translation: CSVLISGTEAFF.

V usage is TRBV6-5 and J usage is TRBJ1-1; 10 bases agree with TRBD1. V was clipped by 4 bases and J by 5 bases; unmatched bases: 7. The length of the CDR3 is 15 residues. Germline CDR1 reads MNHEY; CDR2 reads SVGAGI. For the CDR3, the DNA is TGTGCCAGCAGTTGGGAAGGACAGGGGGGAACTGAAGCTTTCTTT. It yields the protein CASSWEGQGGTEAFF.

The chain uses TRBV6-1 and TRBJ1-2; TRBD1 agrees at 7 bases. Trimming took 3 bases from V and 13 from J; bases not matched to a gene: 5. Per germline, CDR1 MNHNS and CDR2 SASEGT. The CDR3 sequence is 11 residues long. In DNA form, the CDR3 reads TGTGCCAGCAGTGAGGCAGGGGGGTCCACCTTC. Residues: CASSEAGGSTF.

This chain links TRBV24-1 with TRBJ2-2, with a possible D match to TRBD2 (6 bases). Per germline, CDR1 KGHDR and CDR2 SFDVKD. Trimming took off 5 bases at V and 3 bases at J, with 12 bases between the two ends. CDR3 size: 15 residues. The CDR3 coding sequence is TGTGCCACCAGTGGAGGAGGGTGGGACACCGGGGAGCTGTTTTTT. Residues: CATSGGGWDTGELFF.

The chain links TRBV28 to TRBJ1-5; D not certain. The CDR3 spans 12 residues. Germline V gives CDR1 MDHEN, CDR2 SYDVKM. Trimming removed 7 bases from V and 9 bases from J, with 13 bases in between. The CDR3: CASKSPNWPQHF. Written as DNA, the CDR3 is TGTGCCAGCAAGAGCCCCAACTGGCCCCAGCATTTT.

The V gene is TRBV21-1, the J gene TRBJ1-1; the table's TRBD1 call for D was not verified on the DNA. TRBV21-1 is annotated as a pseudogene. This CDR3 has 18 amino acids. CDR3 coding DNA: TGTGCCACCCAACCGGGACAGGGGGCTTCAAACCTCGGCACTGAAGCTTTCTTT. Its protein product is CATQPGQGASNLGTEAFF.

V and J are TRBV28 and TRBJ2-2; 9 nucleotides agree with TRBD2. The V and J ends lost 8 bases and 4 bases, in that order; junction bases with no gene match: 8. Germline values: CDR1 MDHEN, CDR2 SYDVKM. CDR3 size: 15 residues. The CDR3 is CASWSGGFLTGELFF. CDR3 bases: TGTGCCAGCTGGAGCGGGGGGTTCCTCACCGGGGAGCTGTTTTTT. Complete variable domain (other parts from reference TRBV28 and TRBJ2-2): DVKVTQSSRYLVKRTGEKVFLECVQDMDHENMFWYRQDPGLGLRLIYFSYDVKMKEKGDIPEGYSVSREKKERFSLILESASTNQTSMYLCASWSGGFLTGELFFGEGSRLTVL.

This chain joins TRBV5-1 and TRBJ2-2; 9 positions match TRBD1. V dropped 2 bases and J dropped 4; count of bases not matched to a gene: 6. The CDR3 length is 16 residues. The germline CDR1 and CDR2 sequences are SGHRS and YFSETQ. The CDR3 DNA sequence: TGCGCCAGCAGCTTCGTGACAGGGGGACCCACCGGGGAGCTGTTTTTT. Translating gives CASSFVTGGPTGELFF.

The chain joins TRBV11-3 to TRBJ2-7; D perhaps matches TRBD1 (5 bases). Trimming took 5 bases from V and 2 from J, leaving 19 bases between them. The CDR3 totals 16 residues. CDR1 and CDR2 from the germline V gene are SGHNT and YENEEA. The CDR3 spells CASSRRGRDRPYEQYF. Here the CDR3 DNA reads TGTGCCAGCAGCCGCCGCGGACGAGACAGACCCTACGAGCAGTACTTC.

The chain's CDR3 is CASSPTRDSGNTIYF. The CDR3 nucleotides are TGTGCCAGCAGCCCCACGAGGGACTCTGGAAACACCATATATTTT. The rearrangement uses TRBV7-9 and TRBJ1-3; D gene unclear. CDR3 length: 15 residues. V lost 5 bases and J 0 bases, leaving 11 bases between the germline ends. CDR1 and CDR2 from the germline V gene are SEHNR and FQNEAQ (reference sequence).